The entry below gives a single TCR beta chain sequence along with its context. Its antigen is currently unknown. This entry comes from a study of Graves' ophthalmopathy and Graves' hyperthyroidism. Regarding the study as a whole: In blood appeared most of the expanded thyroid clonotypes whose frequency exceeded 0.001.

Stable hyperthyroidism referred to disease that showed no ophthalmopathy within 18 months of follow-up. Germline CDR1 is MNHEY and CDR2 is SMNVEV (reference sequence). The J segment lost 5 bases and the V segment lost 7 bases, leaving 31 bases of the junction unmatched. The CDR3 is made up of 23 amino acids. TCR beta CDR3 amplification used RNA transcripts. Second-round multiplex PCR came after first-round RT-PCR with HTBI primers. Using its own MiXCR run on the multiplex PCR reads, TCRdb lists one record per CDR3 protein. Found here are roughly 610,000 distinct CDR3 sequences, 22% of them singletons; the top ten hold around 6.9%.

Sequencing was performed on peripheral blood. This clonotype originated in a woman aged 18-29 years with stable Graves' hyperthyroidism. Some clones in this sample may be carry-over from other donors' samples. This chain connects TRBV27 to TRBJ1-5; 11 positions agree with TRBD1. The CDR3: CASNFSPPPTTHLPGQGDQPQHF. The CDR3 nucleotides read TGTGCCAGCAATTTCTCACCCCCTCCCACCACTCACCTCCCGGGACAGGGGGATCAGCCCCAGCATTTT.